The entry below describes one T cell receptor beta chain. Its antigen is as yet unknown. Via MiXCR, TCRdb re-called the 5' RACE reads, giving one row per CDR3 protein. The profile shows under 150,000 distinct CDR3 sequences, 20% to 25% of them singletons. These data come from a study of T-cell memory formation after mild COVID-19. On the study more broadly: Largely donor-specific TCR clusters were found. Study results and caveats: Later expanders leaned CD4+, whereas clones that contracted between day 15 and 85 were balanced CD4/CD8.

This receptor was obtained from a man between 18 and 29 years old who had mild COVID-19 (a few samples of this study predate the infection). Cell type and time point are not known. Sequenced input: PBMCs or a T cell subset sorted from them (not recorded which).

The CDR3 spells CASSVEGANEKLFF. In nucleotides, the CDR3 is TGTGCCAGCAGCGTAGAGGGGGCTAATGAAAAACTGTTTTTT. The gene calls are TRBV9 and TRBJ1-4; D perhaps matches TRBD1 (6 bases). Germline V lookup: CDR1 SGDLS, CDR2 YYNGEE. The V gene lost 0 bases and the J gene lost 3 bases, with 6 bases spanning the gap. The CDR3 covers 14 residues.